The rows below give T cell receptor beta chains drawn from one sample of a study of blood T cell repertoires in COVID-19. Some clones are missing from TCRdb's copy, which holds only in-frame ones; the method was immunoSEQ multiplex PCR. The profile shows around 160,000 clones, around nine tenths of them singletons. Sample: peripheral blood. Receptors were obtained from a human donor in a cohort sampled during active COVID-19. The CDR3 runs from the conserved cysteine through the conserved F or W. The D gene is left open where the match is weak. Not all rows give a size; the values are once, few, many and, for expanded clones, a class.

j_call | d_call | clone_size | v_call | cdr3_aa | cdr3_nt
TRBJ2-3 | TRBD1 | . | TRBV18 | CASSPGQGTDTQYF | TGTGCCAGCTCCCCAGGACAGGGCACAGATACGCAGTATTTT
TRBJ1-6 | . | . | TRBV6-5 | CASTLTGLNNSPLHF | TGTGCCAGCACCCTTACCGGACTGAATAATTCACCCCTCCACTTT
TRBJ2-2 | TRBD1 | once | TRBV5-4 | CASSAASRTGNTGELFF | TGTGCCAGCAGCGCGGCCTCTAGGACAGGAAACACCGGGGAGCTGTTTTTT
TRBJ1-1 | . | . | TRBV19 | CASSIAGSVNTEAFF | TGTGCCAGTAGTATTGCAGGATCGGTGAACACTGAAGCTTTCTTT
TRBJ2-2 | . | . | TRBV7-3 | CASRPGSGVGGELFF | TGTGCCAGCAGACCCGGCTCGGGAGTAGGCGGGGAGCTGTTTTTT
TRBJ2-5 | TRBD1 | . | TRBV19 | CASSTRQGYQETQYF | TGTGCCAGTAGTACCCGACAGGGGTACCAAGAGACCCAGTACTTC
TRBJ1-2 | TRBD1 | . | TRBV5-1 | CASSGGQGANYGYTF | TGCGCCAGCAGCGGGGGACAGGGCGCTAACTATGGCTACACCTTC
TRBJ2-1 | . | . | TRBV3-1/TRBV3-2 | CASSPSSGIEQFF | TGTGCCAGCAGCCCATCCAGCGGAATTGAGCAGTTCTTC
TRBJ2-3 | . | . | TRBV6-2/TRBV6-3 | CASSYSVATASTDTQYF | TGTGCCAGCAGTTACTCTGTGGCGACAGCCTCCACAGATACGCAGTATTTT
TRBJ2-3 | TRBD2 | . | TRBV4-2 | CASRVVSGGSEDTQYF | TGTGCCAGCAGGGTGGTTTCGGGGGGAAGTGAGGATACGCAGTATTTT
TRBJ1-1 | . | . | TRBV27 | CASKGHSNTEAFF | TGTGCCAGCAAGGGACACTCAAACACTGAAGCTTTCTTT
TRBJ1-1 | . | . | TRBV30 | CAWSRKGANTEAFF | TGTGCCTGGAGTCGCAAGGGAGCGAACACTGAAGCTTTCTTT
TRBJ2-5 | TRBD1 | few | TRBV14 | CASSQWDRGSETQYF | TGTGCCAGCAGCCAATGGGACAGGGGTTCGGAGACCCAGTACTTC
TRBJ2-3 | TRBD2 | . | TRBV6-4 | CASSRLAGAVDTQYF | TGTGCCAGCAGTCGACTAGCGGGGGCCGTGGATACGCAGTATTTT
TRBJ1-5 | . | . | TRBV6-5 | CASSPQGQPQHF | TGTGCCAGCAGTCCACAGGGACAGCCCCAGCATTTT
TRBJ2-1 | . | . | TRBV18 | CASSPPGGMRPYNEQFF | TGTGCCAGCTCACCACCGGGCGGGATGAGGCCCTACAATGAGCAGTTCTTC
TRBJ2-5 | . | . | TRBV12-2 | CASRFQAGGLETQYF | TGTGCAAGTCGCTTCCAAGCGGGGGGACTAGAGACCCAGTACTTC
TRBJ1-1 | TRBD1 | few | TRBV12-3/TRBV12-4 | CASSSGGYTEAFF | TGTGCCAGCAGTTCAGGGGGCTACACTGAAGCTTTCTTT
TRBJ2-7 | TRBD1 | . | TRBV5-4 | CASSFDRGSPYEQYF | TGTGCCAGCAGCTTCGACAGGGGGAGCCCTTACGAGCAGTACTTC
TRBJ2-7 | TRBD1 | . | TRBV7-2 | CASSPPPGQGKHEQYF | TGTGCCAGCAGCCCCCCTCCCGGACAGGGGAAGCACGAGCAGTACTTC
TRBJ2-7 | TRBD2 | . | TRBV9 | CASSANPGTSGYEQYF | TGTGCCAGCAGCGCCAACCCCGGGACTAGCGGCTACGAGCAGTACTTC
TRBJ1-6 | . | . | TRBV2 | CASSERRGLTTLHF | TGTGCCAGCAGTGAACGCAGGGGTCTCACAACCCTCCACTTT
TRBJ2-3 | . | . | TRBV5-1 | CASSLPDYTQYF | TGCGCCAGCAGCTTGCCAGATTATACGCAGTATTTT
TRBJ1-2 | TRBD1 | . | TRBV19 | CASGTGHGYTF | TGTGCCAGCGGGACAGGACACGGCTACACCTTC
TRBJ2-7 | TRBD1 | . | TRBV27 | CASREQGVREQYF | TGTGCCAGCAGGGAACAGGGGGTCCGCGAGCAGTACTTC
TRBJ2-5 | . | . | TRBV5-4 | CASSSSGPEETQYF | TGTGCCAGCAGCTCTTCAGGGCCGGAAGAGACCCAGTACTTC
TRBJ2-1 | . | . | TRBV5-4 | CASSLVGAGEQFF | TGTGCCAGCAGCTTGGTGGGGGCCGGTGAGCAGTTCTTC
TRBJ1-1 | . | . | TRBV9 | CASSVVRSTEAFF | TGTGCCAGCAGCGTAGTGCGGAGCACTGAAGCTTTCTTT
TRBJ2-1 | . | . | TRBV19 | CAGRFLAGATEQFF | TGTGCCGGTCGGTTTTTAGCTGGGGCGACGGAGCAGTTCTTC
TRBJ1-5 | . | few | TRBV5-6 | CASSLYFFRGNQPQHF | TGTGCCAGCAGCTTGTACTTTTTCCGGGGCAATCAGCCCCAGCATTTT
TRBJ2-3 | . | . | TRBV3-1/TRBV3-2 | CASSLFGPSDTQYF | TGTGCCAGCAGCTTATTTGGGCCCAGCGATACGCAGTATTTT
TRBJ1-6 | TRBD1 | few | TRBV19 | CASSDRGYSPLHF | TGTGCCAGTAGTGACAGGGGTTATTCACCCCTCCACTTT
TRBJ1-1 | . | . | TRBV6-6 | CASRISRDTEAFF | TGTGCCAGCAGAATCTCCCGGGATACTGAAGCTTTCTTT
TRBJ1-1 | . | . | TRBV19 | CASRVRSLNTEAFF | TGTGCCAGTAGGGTGAGGTCTCTGAACACTGAAGCTTTCTTT
TRBJ2-1 | TRBD2 | . | TRBV7-9 | CASSLVPLGTSGAPNEQFF | TGTGCCAGCAGCTTAGTTCCGTTAGGGACTAGCGGGGCCCCCAATGAGCAGTTCTTC
TRBJ2-5 | . | . | TRBV9 | CASSVGLAGTQYF | TGTGCCAGCAGCGTAGGGCTAGCAGGGACCCAGTACTTC
TRBJ2-1 | TRBD2 | . | TRBV19 | CASSTGTSGYNEQFF | TGTGCCAGTAGTACCGGGACTAGCGGCTACAATGAGCAGTTCTTC
TRBJ2-7 | . | . | TRBV20-1 | CSASLRAGVFHEQYF | TGCAGTGCTAGTTTGCGTGCAGGGGTTTTCCACGAGCAGTACTTC
TRBJ1-2 | . | few | TRBV19 | CASSIFIVFRGKSYGYTF | TGTGCCAGTAGTATTTTTATTGTGTTCCGGGGAAAATCCTATGGCTACACCTTC
TRBJ2-3 | . | . | TRBV19 | CASTSAADYTDTQYF | TGTGCCAGTACGAGCGCCGCGGACTACACAGATACGCAGTATTTT
TRBJ1-5 | . | . | TRBV19 | CASSPPHQPQHF | TGTGCCAGTTCTCCCCCCCATCAGCCCCAGCATTTT
TRBJ1-1 | TRBD1 | . | TRBV7-2 | CASSPRGQGTEAFF | TGTGCCAGCAGCCCCAGGGGGCAGGGCACTGAAGCTTTCTTT
TRBJ2-5 | TRBD2 | . | TRBV4-1 | CASSQGTSGQETQYF | TGCGCCAGCAGCCAAGGGACTAGCGGACAAGAGACCCAGTACTTC
TRBJ2-5 | TRBD2 | few | TRBV7-8 | CASSFSRGGETQYF | TGTGCCAGCAGCTTTTCTAGGGGAGGGGAGACCCAGTACTTC
TRBJ2-3 | TRBD2 | . | TRBV6-5 | CASRSGGGTDTQYF | TGTGCCAGCCGGAGTGGGGGGGGCACAGATACGCAGTATTTT
TRBJ2-2 | . | . | TRBV19 | CASTGAGELFF | TGTGCCAGTACCGGGGCCGGGGAGCTGTTTTTT
TRBJ2-3 | . | . | TRBV6-2/TRBV6-3 | CASSYRTPRGTDTQYF | TGTGCCAGCAGTTACCGGACTCCCCGGGGCACAGATACGCAGTATTTT
TRBJ1-5 | . | . | TRBV30 | CAWNLGGLEDQPQHF | TGTGCCTGGAACCTTGGGGGGTTGGAAGATCAGCCCCAGCATTTT
TRBJ2-3 | TRBD2 | medium-sized | TRBV10-3 | CAISGTSGGPTDTQYF | TGTGCCATCAGTGGGACTAGCGGGGGACCCACAGATACGCAGTATTTT
TRBJ2-3 | . | . | TRBV7-2 | CASSLGDYGFGSQYF | TGTGCCAGCAGCTTAGGAGACTATGGTTTTGGCTCGCAGTATTTT
TRBJ2-1 | TRBD2 | . | TRBV14 | CASSQATVRLAGGDEQFF | TGTGCCAGCAGCCAAGCAACCGTCAGACTAGCGGGGGGTGATGAGCAGTTCTTC
TRBJ2-2 | . | few | TRBV5-1 | CASSLVPGEITGELFF | TGCGCCAGCAGCTTGGTTCCAGGGGAAATCACCGGGGAGCTGTTTTTT
TRBJ2-1 | . | . | TRBV7-2 | CASRSLSGNEQFF | TGTGCCAGCAGATCCCTCTCCGGTAATGAGCAGTTCTTC
TRBJ2-3 | . | . | TRBV9 | CASSATWDTQYF | TGTGCCAGCAGCGCGACATGGGATACGCAGTATTTT
TRBJ1-5 | . | . | TRBV9 | CASSVGVEDNQPQHF | TGTGCCAGCAGCGTAGGGGTCGAGGACAATCAGCCCCAGCATTTT
TRBJ1-6 | TRBD1 | . | TRBV15 | CATSRGTGGRDSPLHF | TGTGCCACCAGCAGGGGGACAGGTGGACGGGATTCACCCCTCCACTTT
TRBJ2-3 | . | . | TRBV29-1 | CSVSVGGLSTDTQYF | TGCAGCGTTAGTGTCGGGGGTCTGAGCACAGATACGCAGTATTTT
TRBJ2-2 | TRBD2 | . | TRBV5-1 | CASSLVAGGSNTGELFF | TGCGCCAGCAGCTTGGTAGCGGGAGGTTCGAACACCGGGGAGCTGTTTTTT
TRBJ2-7 | TRBD2 | . | TRBV14 | CASSQGLAVSYEQYF | TGTGCCAGCAGCCAAGGACTAGCGGTCTCCTACGAGCAGTACTTC
TRBJ2-1 | TRBD2 | . | TRBV30 | CAWKGLGFTYTSGSNEQFF | TGTGCCTGGAAAGGGTTAGGTTTTACCTATACTAGCGGGAGCAATGAGCAGTTCTTC